These 20 T cell receptor beta chains originate from one sample sequenced in a study of cytomegalovirus exposure and HLA in healthy donors. PCR employed 60 Vbeta and 13 Jbeta primers. Using immunoSEQ multiplex PCR, the repertoire was profiled, and TCRdb retains in-frame clones only, with some absent. The sample records 100,000 to 150,000 clones, around 76% being singletons. Sequenced input: PBMCs. The receptors were gathered from a male donor in good health and CMV-seronegative.

This clone was picked up a small number of times. V gene TRBV7-2 combines with J gene TRBJ1-1, with 7 bases that match TRBD1. Germline-derived CDR1 and CDR2 are SGHTA and FQGNSA. This CDR3 has 14 amino acids. Trimming cost V 5 bases and J 0 bases; bases outside gene matches: 3. The CDR3 loop is CASSPDRVNTEAFF. CDR3 coding DNA: TGTGCCAGCAGCCCCGACAGGGTGAACACTGAAGCTTTCTTT.

V is TRBV4-2 and J is TRBJ2-1; 8 bases line up with TRBD2. The CDR3 totals 16 residues. From germline, CDR1 is LGHNA and CDR2 YNFKEQ. The V gene end was trimmed by 3 bases and the J gene end by 3 bases; junction bases not matched to a gene: 7. CDR3 in DNA: TGTGCCAGCAGCCAGGAAGCGGGAGTACTCTACAATGAGCAGTTCTTC. This gives the protein CASSQEAGVLYNEQFF.

The chain couples TRBV25-1 to TRBJ1-4; a weak D match, TRBD1 (6 bases). The CDR3 length is 15 residues. V was cut by 3 bases and J by 3 bases, with 11 bases left in between. The germline V gene has CDR1 MGHDK and CDR2 SYGVNS. CDR3 protein: CASSDGGASNEKLFF. The DNA for the CDR3 is TGTGCCAGCAGTGATGGGGGGGCCTCTAATGAAAAACTGTTTTTT.

This CDR3 is CASSSQGETQYF. The CDR3 bases are TGTGCCAGCAGCTCCCAGGGGGAGACCCAGTACTTC. The genes are TRBV7-8 and TRBJ2-5; D might be TRBD1 (6 bases). This CDR3 region has 12 residues. Germline V gene sequence: CDR1 SGHVS, CDR2 FQNEAQ. V was shortened by 4 bases and J by 5 bases, with 8 bases between the two germline ends.

CDR3 sequence reads: CASRGTGVPYEQYF. The CDR3, as DNA: TGTGCCAGCAGAGGGACAGGGGTTCCCTACGAGCAGTACTTC. The gene calls are TRBV28 and TRBJ2-7, with 10 positions matching TRBD1. This CDR3 is built from 14 residues. Germline V lookup: CDR1 MDHEN, CDR2 SYDVKM. V lost 6 bases, J lost 2 bases, and 4 bases stayed unmatched.

The rearrangement joins TRBV4-3 to TRBJ2-4; TRBD2 aligns across 7 bases. V dropped 0 bases and J dropped 7; count of bases not matched to a gene: 6. Germline V gene lookup returns CDR1 LGHNA and CDR2 YSLEER. The CDR3 is 15 amino acids. CDR3 region: CASSQDRTSDNIQYF. The CDR3 DNA sequence: TGCGCCAGCAGCCAAGATCGGACTAGTGATAACATTCAGTACTTC.

This chain connects TRBV5-4 to TRBJ2-7; 15 nucleotides agree with TRBD2. V trimming: 3 bases; J trimming: 6 bases; junction bases outside the gene matches: 7. This CDR3 is built from 16 residues. The germline V gene has CDR1 SGHNT and CDR2 YYREEE (reference sequence). The CDR3 DNA reads as TGTGCCAGCAGCTCGGGACTAGCGGGAGGTCGCGGCGAGCAGTACTTC. Protein sequence: CASSSGLAGGRGEQYF.

CDR3 in amino acids: CASSLGTGINTEAFF. CDR3 nucleotides: TGTGCCAGCAGCTTAGGGACAGGGATAAACACTGAAGCTTTCTTT. This chain links TRBV7-8 with TRBJ1-1, with 8 bases fitting TRBD1. The CDR3 sequence is 15 residues long. The V gene end was trimmed by 1 base and the J gene end by 2 bases; junction bases not matched to a gene: 3. The germline V gene encodes CDR1 SGHVS and CDR2 FQNEAQ. Based on the CDR3 plus reference TRBV7-8 and TRBJ1-1, the full variable domain is GAGVSQSPRYKVAKRGQDVALRCDPISGHVSLFWYQQALGQGPEFLTYFQNEAQLDKSGLPSDRFFAERPEGSVSTLKIQRTQQEDSAVYLCASSLGTGINTEAFFGQGTRLTVV.

This clone turned up a few times. V is TRBV4-1 and J is TRBJ2-7; D unclear. The germline CDR1 and CDR2 sequences are MGHRA and YSYEKL. The V and J ends lost 2 bases and 6 bases respectively, with 11 bases between them. The CDR3 totals 13 residues. CDR3 sequence (DNA): TGCGCCAGCAGCCAAACCTTAGCTCTCGAGCAGTACTTC. Translating it yields CASSQTLALEQYF.

In regard to this clone: The junction departs from germline at one end; a sequencing error may be responsible. The chain uses TRBV7-9 and TRBJ1-1, with unresolved D. CDR3 length equals 11 residues. From germline, CDR1 is SEHNR and CDR2 FQNEAQ (reference sequence). The CDR3 nucleotides read TGTTCCAGCAGCCCCGACACTGAAGCTTTCTTT. Its protein is CSSSPDTEAFF.

This clone was counted a few times. This chain connects TRBV6-5 to TRBJ1-6; D perhaps matches TRBD1 (6 bases). The CDR3 has 15 amino acids. V was clipped by 5 bases and J by 10 bases, with 18 bases between them. In germline, CDR1 is MNHEY, CDR2 SVGAGI. CDR3 protein: CASSRTGISGSPLHF. The CDR3 DNA reads as TGTGCCAGCAGTAGAACAGGGATTTCGGGATCACCCCTCCACTTT.

This chain links TRBV9 with TRBJ2-7; 7 bases are shared with TRBD2. Germline CDR1 is SGDLS and CDR2 is YYNGEE. The CDR3 sequence is 14 residues long. J was trimmed by 0 bases and V by 4 bases; bases with no gene match: 4. CDR3 loop: CASSPRDYSYEQYF. The CDR3, as DNA: TGTGCCAGCAGCCCTCGGGACTACTCCTACGAGCAGTACTTC.

This clone was seen only a few times. Other DNA variants within this sample encode the same CDR3. The J gene is TRBJ2-3, the V gene TRBV5-1; weak D call: TRBD2 (7 bases). V lost 0 bases to trimming and J lost 5 bases, with 10 bases between them. CDR3 length: 14 residues. CDR1 and CDR2 (germline): SGHRS, YFSETQ. The CDR3 reads CASSLERGQDTQYF. CDR3 sequence (DNA): TGCGCCAGCAGCTTGGAGCGGGGACAAGATACGCAGTATTTT.

This clone was seen a few times. The rearrangement links TRBV5-8 to TRBJ1-2; TRBD1 is a possible D gene (5 bases). Trimming took 0 bases from V and 4 from J, leaving 19 bases between them. CDR1 SGHTS and CDR2 YDEGEE come from the germline V gene. This CDR3 has 17 residues. The CDR3: CASSLGTTGFTAYGYTF. CDR3 nucleotide sequence: TGTGCCAGCAGCTTGGGAACTACAGGATTCACGGCCTATGGCTACACCTTC. The variable domain in full, completed from reference TRBV5-8 and TRBJ1-2, reads EAGVTQSPTHLIKTRGQQATLRCSPISGHTSVYWYQQALGLGLQFLLWYDEGEERNRGNFPPRFSGRQFPNYSSELNVNALELEDSALYLCASSLGTTGFTAYGYTFGSGTRLTVV.

V and J are TRBV29-1 and TRBJ2-7; perhaps TRBD2 as D (5 bases). Germline values: CDR1 SQVTM, CDR2 ANQGSEA. V shed 4 bases and J shed 11 bases, with 15 bases lying between them. This CDR3 has 11 amino acids. CDR3 sequence: CSVVVGMGKYF. The CDR3, as DNA: TGCAGCGTTGTAGTCGGGATGGGGAAGTACTTC.

V gene TRBV5-1 combines with J gene TRBJ2-2; TRBD2 aligns across 7 bases. The CDR3 spans 14 residues. Germline CDR1 is SGHRS and CDR2 is YFSETQ. V was pared by 3 bases and J by 3 bases, with 2 bases of the junction left unmatched. The CDR3 nucleotides are TGCGCCAGCAGCTCCGGACTAGACACCGGGGAGCTGTTTTTT. As protein: CASSSGLDTGELFF.

This chain links TRBV29-1 with TRBJ2-1; D perhaps matches TRBD1 (5 bases). CDR1 is SQVTM, CDR2 ANQGSEA, per germline. The CDR3 is 17 residues long. The V end lost 4 bases, the J end lost 12 bases, and 31 bases lay between the germline ends. This chain's CDR3 is CSVVPQQAERHTGVQFF. CDR3 nucleotide sequence: TGCAGCGTTGTACCCCAACAGGCCGAACGACACACTGGGGTGCAGTTCTTC.

The J gene is TRBJ2-5, the V gene TRBV28; 9 bases agree with TRBD1. Losses at the gene ends were 5 bases for V and 4 bases for J; bases not matched to a gene: 8. Germline-derived CDR1 and CDR2 are MDHEN and SYDVKM. CDR3 length: 15 amino acids. The CDR3 here is CASSPGQGFRETQYF. The CDR3 region has the DNA TGTGCCAGCAGTCCGGGACAGGGTTTCCGAGAGACCCAGTACTTC.

The chain employs TRBV19 and TRBJ1-2, with TRBD1 as a possible D gene (6 bases). The CDR3 loop spans 13 amino acids. The germline gives CDR1 LNHDA, CDR2 SQIVND (reference sequence). Trimming pared 10 bases from V and 1 base from J, leaving 13 bases between. The CDR3 DNA is TGTGCCATTTCCTCACAGGGTAACTATGGCTACACCTTC. It specifies CAISSQGNYGYTF.

The V gene is TRBV23-1, the J gene TRBJ2-7, with no clear D. TRBV23-1 is designated an ORF whose function remains uncertain. V was shortened by 0 bases and J by 3 bases, with 12 bases between the two germline ends. The CDR3 extends over 15 amino acids. CDR3 in amino acids: CASSQSSQTLYEQYF. CDR3 DNA sequence: TGCGCCAGCAGTCAATCGTCGCAGACACTCTACGAGCAGTACTTC.